The clone carrying this T cell receptor beta chain was counted only a few times. This entry is derived from a study of neoadjuvant anti-PD-1 for oral cavity cancer. Profiling relied on immunoSEQ multiplex PCR, and the TCRdb table lists in-frame clones only, not all of them. The sample lists under 7,500 clones, roughly 58% occurring once. This CDR3 has 12 amino acids. The V gene's germline CDR1 is SEHNR and CDR2 FQNEAQ (reference sequence). The ends were cut back, 3 bases at V and 6 bases at J, with 8 bases in the middle. This clonotype originated in a person between 35 and 79 years old with oral cavity squamous cell carcinoma. This sequence joins TRBV7-9 and TRBJ1-1, with D unclear. The sample was tumor tissue, taken before nivolumab (anti-PD-1) treatment. The CDR3 region is CASSFWSPEAFF. CDR3 DNA: TGTGCCAGCAGCTTTTGGTCCCCTGAAGCTTTCTTT. The whole variable domain, remainder taken from reference TRBV7-9 and TRBJ1-1, is DTGVSQNPRHKITKRGQNVTFRCDPISEHNRLYWYRQTLGQGPEFLTYFQNEAQLEKSRLLSDRFSAERPKGSFSTLEIQRTEQGDSAMYLCASSFWSPEAFFGQGTRLTVV.